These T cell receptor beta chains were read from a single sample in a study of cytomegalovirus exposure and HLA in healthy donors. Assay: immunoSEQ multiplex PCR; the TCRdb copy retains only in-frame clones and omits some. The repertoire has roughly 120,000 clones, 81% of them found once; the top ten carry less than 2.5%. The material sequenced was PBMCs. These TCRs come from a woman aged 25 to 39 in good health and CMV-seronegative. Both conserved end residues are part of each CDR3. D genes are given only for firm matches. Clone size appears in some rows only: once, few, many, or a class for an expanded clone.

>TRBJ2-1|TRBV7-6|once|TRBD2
TGTGCCAGCAGCGCCAGCTTACTTTCCGGGGGGAGCTCCTACAATGAGCAGTTCTTC
CASSASLLSGGSSYNEQFF
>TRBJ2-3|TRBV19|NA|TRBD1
TGTGCCAGTAGTGCCGGGACAGGGACCCCAGATACGCAGTATTTT
CASSAGTGTPDTQYF
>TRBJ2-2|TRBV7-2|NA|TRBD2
TGTGCCAGCAGCGCTACTAGCGGGAGTTCGTCCGGGGAGCTGTTTTTT
CASSATSGSSSGELFF
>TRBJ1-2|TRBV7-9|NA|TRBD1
TGTGCCAGCAGCGAACTACAGGGGGCAGGTGGCTACACCTTC
CASSELQGAGGYTF
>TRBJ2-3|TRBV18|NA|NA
TGTGCCAGCTCACCCAATGACAGGCCTAGCACAGATACGCAGTATTTT
CASSPNDRPSTDTQYF
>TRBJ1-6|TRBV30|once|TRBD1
TGTGCCTGGAGTTCAGGGGGCCTTTCACCCCTCCACTTT
CAWSSGGLSPLHF
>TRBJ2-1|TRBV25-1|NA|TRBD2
TGTGCCAGCAGTGAAACTAGCGGATACAATGAGCAGTTCTTC
CASSETSGYNEQFF
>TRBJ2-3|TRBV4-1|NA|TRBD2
TGCGCCAGCAGCCAGGGGGGACTAGCGGAATTTTACACAGATACGCAGTATTTT
CASSQGGLAEFYTDTQYF
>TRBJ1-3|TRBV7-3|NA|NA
TGTGCCAGCAGCTTAATGGCTTCTGGAAACACCATATATTTT
CASSLMASGNTIYF
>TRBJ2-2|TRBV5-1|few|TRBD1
TGCGCCAGCAGCCGGGGACAGCTGTACACCGGGGAGCTGTTTTTT
CASSRGQLYTGELFF
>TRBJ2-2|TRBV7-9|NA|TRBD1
TGTGCCAGCAGCCGTCCGACAGGGGGCTCCGGGGAGCTGTTTTTT
CASSRPTGGSGELFF
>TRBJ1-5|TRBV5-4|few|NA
TGTGCCAGCAGCTTTTGGGGGGGCAATCAGCCCCAGCATTTT
CASSFWGGNQPQHF
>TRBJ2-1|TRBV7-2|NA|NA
TGTGCCAGCAGCTTGGACTCCTGGCAGTTCTTC
CASSLDSWQFF
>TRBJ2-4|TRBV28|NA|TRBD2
TGTGCCAGCAGTTTAGGTAAGGGAGGGGTACGGATGGCCAAAAACATTCAGTACTTC
CASSLGKGGVRMAKNIQYF
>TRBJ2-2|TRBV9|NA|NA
TGTGCCAGCAGCCGTACCGGGGAGCTGTTTTTT
CASSRTGELFF
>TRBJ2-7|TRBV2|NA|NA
TGTGCCAGCAGTCCAGACAGGTTCGAGCAGTACTTC
CASSPDRFEQYF
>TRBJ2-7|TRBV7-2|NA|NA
TGTGCCAGCAGCTGGGGCCAGGGCCTCATATACGAGCAGTACTTC
CASSWGQGLIYEQYF
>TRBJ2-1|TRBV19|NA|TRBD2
TGTGCCAGTAGTCAACCCGGGACTAGAGTCTATGAGCAGTTCTTC
CASSQPGTRVYEQFF
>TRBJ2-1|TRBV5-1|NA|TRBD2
TGCGCCAGCAAACGACTAGCGGGATATGGGCCCAATGAGCAGTTCTTC
CASKRLAGYGPNEQFF
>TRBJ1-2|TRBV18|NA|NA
TGTGCCAGCTCACGGGGAGTTCCGTCCGGTGGCTACACCTTC
CASSRGVPSGGYTF
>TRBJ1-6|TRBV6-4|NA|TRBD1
TGTGCCAGCAGCTCCGAGACAGGGGTCTCACCCCTCCACTTT
CASSSETGVSPLHF
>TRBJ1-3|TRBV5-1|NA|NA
TGCGCCAGCGCCCGAGGTGGTCCAAGGGGAAACACCATATATTTT
CASARGGPRGNTIYF
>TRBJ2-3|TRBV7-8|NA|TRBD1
TGTGCCAGCAGCTTAGCTACGGGACAGGGGACAGATACGCAGTATTTT
CASSLATGQGTDTQYF
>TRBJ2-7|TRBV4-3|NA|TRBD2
TGCGCCAGCAGCCAGGCGCTACTAGCGGGAGCTTACGAGCAGTACTTC
CASSQALLAGAYEQYF
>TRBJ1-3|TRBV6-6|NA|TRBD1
TGTGCCAGCAGTTCCGGGACAGCATTCACATCAGGTTTT
CASSSGTAFTSGF
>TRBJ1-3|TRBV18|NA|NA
TGTGCCAGCTCACCCAACTCTGGAAACACCATATATTTT
CASSPNSGNTIYF
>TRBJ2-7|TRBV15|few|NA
TGTGCCACCAGCAGAACGTACAGGGCGGCATACGAGCAGTACTTC
CATSRTYRAAYEQYF
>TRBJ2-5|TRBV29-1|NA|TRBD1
TGCAGCGTTGAAGGGGACAGGGGGCCGGAGACCCAGTACTTC
CSVEGDRGPETQYF
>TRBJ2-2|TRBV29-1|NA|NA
TGCAGCGCTCGACAACCGAACACCGGGGAGCTGTTTTTT
CSARQPNTGELFF
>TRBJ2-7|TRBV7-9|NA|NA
TGTGCCAGCAGCTTAGTACCTCAGACCTACGAGCAGTACTTC
CASSLVPQTYEQYF
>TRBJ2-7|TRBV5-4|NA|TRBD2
TGTGCCACCTCGGCGGGGGGGCCGGTAGAGCAGTACTTC
CATSAGGPVEQYF
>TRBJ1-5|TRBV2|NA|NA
TGTGCCAGCAGTTTTGCAGGGGTAGGGAATCAGCCCCAGCATTTT
CASSFAGVGNQPQHF
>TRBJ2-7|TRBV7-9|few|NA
TGTGCCAGCAGCCCATTAACCGGGCCCGTAGCGGCCGAGCAGTACTTC
CASSPLTGPVAAEQYF
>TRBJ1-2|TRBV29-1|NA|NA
TGCAGCGTTGACCAGGTGGACTATGGCTACACCTTC
CSVDQVDYGYTF
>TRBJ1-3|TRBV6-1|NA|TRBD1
TGTGCCAGCAGTAGGGACAGCAGCTCTGGAAACACCATATATTTT
CASSRDSSSGNTIYF
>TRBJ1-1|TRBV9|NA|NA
TGTGCCAGCAGCGTAGACTCCCGCTTGACTGAAGCTTTCTTT
CASSVDSRLTEAFF
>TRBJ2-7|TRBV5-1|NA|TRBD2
TGCGCCAGCAGCTTGCCTCGCGGGGGAGTCGGAGAGCAGTACTTC
CASSLPRGGVGEQYF
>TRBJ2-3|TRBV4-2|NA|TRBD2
TGTGCCAGCGCTCCGGGACTAGCAACAGATACGCAGTATTTT
CASAPGLATDTQYF
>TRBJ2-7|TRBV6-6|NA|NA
TGTGCCAGCAGATTAGACCTAGAAACCTACGAGCAGTACTTC
CASRLDLETYEQYF
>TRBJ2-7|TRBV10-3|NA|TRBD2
TGTGCCATCAGTAAGGCCGGGGGGTCCTCCTACGAGCAGTACTTC
CAISKAGGSSYEQYF
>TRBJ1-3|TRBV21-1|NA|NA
TGTGCCAGCAGCAAAGTTCGGGGTCCGGGGATCTCTGGAAACACCATATATTTT
CASSKVRGPGISGNTIYF
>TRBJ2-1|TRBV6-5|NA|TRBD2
TGTGCCAGCAGTTCGGGGACTAGCTCGCAAAATGAGCAGTTCTTC
CASSSGTSSQNEQFF
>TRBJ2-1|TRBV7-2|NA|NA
TGTGCCAGCAGCCGACCAAACAGGGCGAATGAGCAGTTCTTC
CASSRPNRANEQFF
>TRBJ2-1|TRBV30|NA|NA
TGTGCCTGGGGGGGGGCTAGCCCCTACAATGAGCAGTTCTTC
CAWGGASPYNEQFF
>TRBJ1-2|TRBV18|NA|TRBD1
TGTGCCAGCTCACCTGGACAGGGGAGAGAGGATGGCTACACCTTC
CASSPGQGREDGYTF
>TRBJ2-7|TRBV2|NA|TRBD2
TGTGCCAGCATGGTCCCCGGGACTAGCGGGTACGAGCAGTACTTC
CASMVPGTSGYEQYF
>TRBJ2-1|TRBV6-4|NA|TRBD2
TGTGCCAGCAGTGTATCAGCGGGAGTCGGCAATGAGCAGTTCTTC
CASSVSAGVGNEQFF
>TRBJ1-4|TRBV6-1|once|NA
TGTGCCAGCAGCCCAGGTACCCATTATGAAAAACTGTTTTTT
CASSPGTHYEKLFF
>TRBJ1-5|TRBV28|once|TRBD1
TGTGCCAGCAGTTCGGGACAGGGTAACAATCAGCCCCAGCATTTT
CASSSGQGNNQPQHF
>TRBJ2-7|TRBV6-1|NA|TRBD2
TGTGCCAGCAGTGTTAGCGGGAGTGGGTACGAGCAGTACTTC
CASSVSGSGYEQYF
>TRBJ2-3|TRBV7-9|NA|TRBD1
TGTGCCAGCAGCCCCCAGGGGGTAAGCACAGATACGCAGTATTTT
CASSPQGVSTDTQYF
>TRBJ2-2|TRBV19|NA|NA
TGTGCCAGTAGTATCGGGTACACCGGGGAGCTGTTTTTT
CASSIGYTGELFF
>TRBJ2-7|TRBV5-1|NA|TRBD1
TGCGCCAGCAGCGCCGGGACAGGGGGCTACGAGCAGTACTTC
CASSAGTGGYEQYF